The 27 T cell receptor beta chains below all came from one sample that was sequenced in a study of blood T cell repertoires in COVID-19 (dated by TCRdb to 2018 to 2020). Libraries were constructed by the immunoSEQ multiplex PCR assay. TCRdb retrieved this table from immuneACCESS and kept in-frame rearrangements only. Not all clones are present; in checked studies, unresolved V genes account for under half, and no reason is known for the remainder. Present in this sample are about 66,000 clones, 85% to 90% of which were seen just once. The top ten clonotypes cover 1.3% to 1.5% of the sample. Sequenced input: peripheral blood. The receptors were sampled from a man aged 60 to 75 with acute or convalescent COVID-19.

V and J are TRBV7-9 and TRBJ2-3; perhaps TRBD2 as D (5 bases). Trimming left V 1 base short and J 0 bases short, with 11 bases between. This CDR3 contains 16 residues. Per germline, CDR1 SEHNR and CDR2 FQNEAQ (reference sequence). The CDR3 sequence is CASSLEPGISTDTQYF. CDR3 nucleotides: TGTGCCAGCAGCTTAGAACCCGGGATAAGCACAGATACGCAGTATTTT.

The chain links TRBV3-1 (or the pseudogene TRBV3-2) to TRBJ1-5, with D possibly being TRBD1 (5 bases). The CDR3 spans 14 residues. Between the trimmed V and J ends, which lost 0 bases and 9 bases, there was a span of 12 bases. Germline CDR1 and CDR2: LGHDT and YNNKEL (reference sequence). The CDR3 here is CASSQEVQGRPQHF. CDR3 DNA: TGTGCCAGCAGCCAAGAAGTCCAGGGCCGGCCCCAGCATTTT.

About this clone: One end of the junction is discordant with germline, which a read error may explain. The chain combines TRBV7-7 with TRBJ1-2, with 8 bases lining up with TRBD1. The germline CDR1 and CDR2 sequences are SSHAT and FNYEAQ (reference sequence). The CDR3 length is 13 residues. The CDR3: CASSLTGGYGYTF. CDR3 bases: TGTGCTAGCAGTCTTACAGGGGGATATGGCTACACCTTC.

The chain combines TRBV30 with TRBJ1-1; D not certain. The germline V gene encodes CDR1 GTSNPN and CDR2 SVGIG (reference sequence). This CDR3 is built from 12 residues. The CDR3 region is CGCSHRNTEAFF. CDR3 coding DNA: TGTGGGTGTTCTCACAGGAACACTGAAGCTTTCTTT.

The chain is built from TRBV27 and TRBJ1-2; a possible D gene is TRBD1 (5 bases). Germline CDR1 reads MNHEY; CDR2 reads SMNVEV (reference sequence). The ends were cut back, 5 bases at V and 0 bases at J, with 10 bases in the middle. The CDR3 has 14 amino acids. CDR3 nucleotide sequence: TGTGCCAGCAGTATACAGGCCTCTAACTATGGCTACACCTTC. Its protein product is CASSIQASNYGYTF.

J is TRBJ2-7 and V is TRBV30; TRBD1 matches at 9 bases. Unmatched junction bases numbered 11, after V lost 3 bases and J lost 2 bases. Germline V lookup: CDR1 GTSNPN, CDR2 SVGIG (reference sequence). The CDR3 has 16 amino acids. The CDR3 sequence is CAWSGIPGQGPYEQYF. CDR3 in DNA: TGTGCCTGGAGCGGGATTCCGGGACAGGGCCCCTACGAGCAGTACTTC.

The chain recombines TRBV2 with TRBJ1-2, with 9 bases identical to TRBD1. Germline V gene data show CDR1 as SNHLY and CDR2 as FYNNEI. This CDR3 has 16 residues. With V trimmed by 8 bases and J by 1 base, 11 bases remained unmatched. The CDR3 bases are TGTGCCAGCGCCGACCACCCGGGACAGGGTAACTATGGCTACACCTTC. It codes for CASADHPGQGNYGYTF.

The gene calls are TRBV9 and TRBJ1-2; 9 bases align to TRBD1. Germline trimming cut 3 bases from V and 8 bases from J; bases unmatched to any gene: 5. The germline gives CDR1 SGDLS, CDR2 YYNGEE. The CDR3 length is 13 residues. CDR3 in amino acids: CASSEGQGGGYTF. CDR3 DNA sequence: TGTGCCAGCAGCGAGGGACAGGGCGGAGGCTACACCTTC.

The V and J genes are TRBV27 and TRBJ1-6; D gene ambiguous. The V gene lost 4 bases and the J gene lost 12 bases, with 7 bases spanning the gap. Germline CDR1 reads MNHEY; CDR2 reads SMNVEV (reference sequence). The CDR3 totals 11 residues. The CDR3 region has the DNA TGTGCCAGCAGTTCCTACGGACCCCTCCACTTT. It codes for CASSSYGPLHF.

This clone was picked up one time. The chain uses TRBV27 and TRBJ2-7, with TRBD1 matching over 7 bases. The germline gives CDR1 MNHEY, CDR2 SMNVEV (reference sequence). The CDR3 totals 16 residues. Trimming removed 0 bases from V and 4 bases from J; junction bases left unmatched: 9. CDR3 protein: CASSLSNRGTAYEQYF. The DNA for the CDR3 is TGTGCCAGCAGTTTATCTAATAGGGGGACAGCATACGAGCAGTACTTC.

This chain joins TRBV9 and TRBJ2-3, with a tentative D call TRBD2 (7 bases). CDR1 SGDLS and CDR2 YYNGEE come from the germline V gene. V was pared by 3 bases and J by 2 bases, with 16 bases between. CDR3 length: 16 residues. The CDR3 spells CASSGRGGWNTDTQYF. Here the CDR3 DNA reads TGTGCCAGCAGCGGAAGGGGGGGTTGGAACACAGATACGCAGTATTTT.

The rearrangement links TRBV3-1 (or the pseudogene TRBV3-2) to TRBJ1-2; no reliable D call. Germline CDR1 LGHDT, CDR2 YNNKEL (reference sequence). The ends were cut back, 4 bases at V and 4 bases at J, with 19 bases in the middle. The CDR3 consists of 16 residues. CDR3 loop: CASSLGVTVNFYGYTF. In DNA form, the CDR3 reads TGTGCCAGCAGCCTCGGGGTGACCGTGAACTTCTATGGCTACACCTTC.

The chain carries TRBV27 and TRBJ1-6; D is undetermined. This CDR3 spans 15 amino acids. Trimming took 7 bases from V and 8 from J, leaving 18 bases between them. Per germline, CDR1 MNHEY and CDR2 SMNVEV (reference sequence). The CDR3 loop is CASTTSLQVDSPLHF. In DNA form, the CDR3 reads TGTGCCAGCACTACGTCTTTGCAGGTCGATTCACCCCTCCACTTT.

This clone was seen only once. The chain has TRBV2 and TRBJ1-2; a possible D gene is TRBD1 (5 bases). V was trimmed by 3 bases and J by 7 bases, leaving 12 bases between them. Germline V gene sequence: CDR1 SNHLY, CDR2 FYNNEI. This CDR3 contains 13 residues. Written as DNA, the CDR3 is TGTGCCAGCAGTGACAGGGTCGTGAGTGGCTACACCTTC. The encoded protein is CASSDRVVSGYTF.

The chain has TRBV5-6 and TRBJ1-5; 7 positions agree with TRBD1. This CDR3 contains 15 residues. V shed 6 bases and J 4 bases; nucleotides not matched to a gene: 10. Germline CDR1 is SGHDT and CDR2 is YYEEEE. CDR3 region: CASTFWGQLNQPQHF. The CDR3 DNA sequence: TGTGCCAGCACCTTCTGGGGACAGCTGAATCAGCCCCAGCATTTT.

V is TRBV7-3 and J is TRBJ2-5; 8 bases align to TRBD2. The CDR3 length is 15 residues. CDR1 is SGHTA and CDR2 is FQGTGA in the germline V gene. V dropped 5 bases and J dropped 4; count of bases not matched to a gene: 9. CDR3 coding DNA: TGTGCCAGCAGCACCTCCGGGACTAGTGGAGAGACCCAGTACTTC. Amino acids: CASSTSGTSGETQYF.

This chain uses TRBV3-1 (or the pseudogene TRBV3-2) with TRBJ1-2; D may be TRBD1 (6 bases). The CDR3 runs 13 residues. The germline CDR1 and CDR2 sequences are LGHDT and YNNKEL (reference sequence). V lost 7 bases and J lost 7, with 16 bases in between. The CDR3 coding sequence is TGTGCCAGCACCTTACAGGGTACGTCTGGCTACACCTTC. Residues: CASTLQGTSGYTF.

This clone was counted a single time. This sequence joins TRBV27 and TRBJ1-1; D possibly corresponds to TRBD1 (5 bases). The V gene's germline CDR1 is MNHEY and CDR2 SMNVEV (reference sequence). V lost 5 bases to trimming and J lost 6 bases, with 19 bases between them. This CDR3 spans 15 amino acids. The DNA of the CDR3 is TGTGCCAGCAGTAGGAAGACACCCCAAGGGGCTGAAGCTTTCTTT. Its translation is CASSRKTPQGAEAFF.

This clone was counted once. The J gene is TRBJ2-1, the V gene TRBV6-4; TRBD1 aligns across 7 bases. The V gene end was trimmed by 3 bases and the J gene end by 5 bases; junction bases not matched to a gene: 7. The CDR3 has 15 residues. CDR1 and CDR2 (germline): MRHNA, SNTAGT. The CDR3 region is CASSEGRGSHNEQFF. The CDR3 nucleotides are TGTGCCAGCAGTGAAGGCAGGGGGAGCCACAATGAGCAGTTCTTC.

This clone was found once. This chain links TRBV7-9 with TRBJ2-1, with 8 bases lining up with TRBD1. Germline V lookup: CDR1 SEHNR, CDR2 FQNEAQ (reference sequence). The CDR3 is 15 amino acids. J gave up 6 bases and V 4 bases, and 8 bases lay outside the gene matches. CDR3 sequence (DNA): TGTGCCAGCAGCTCCGACAGGGGCCCCGCCAATGAGCAGTTCTTC. Protein product: CASSSDRGPANEQFF. Based on the CDR3 plus reference TRBV7-9 and TRBJ2-1, the full variable domain is DTGVSQNPRHKITKRGQNVTFRCDPISEHNRLYWYRQTLGQGPEFLTYFQNEAQLEKSRLLSDRFSAERPKGSFSTLEIQRTEQGDSAMYLCASSSDRGPANEQFFGPGTRLTVL.

This clone was seen a single time. CDR3 nucleotide sequence: TGTGCCAGCAGCTTGTTACTTGGGCAGGCTCGCACAGATACGCAGTATTTT. Translation: CASSLLLGQARTDTQYF. The chain joins TRBV5-4 to TRBJ2-3; no clear D gene. The CDR3 extends over 17 amino acids. Trimming pared 1 base from V and 1 base from J, leaving 16 bases between. Germline V CDR1 and CDR2: SGHNT, YYREEE (reference sequence).

This clone was seen more than once but under ten times. The chain carries TRBV5-4 and TRBJ2-7; perhaps TRBD1 as D (5 bases). Trimming cost V 2 bases and J 0 bases, with 18 bases left between them. CDR3 length equals 17 residues. Germline CDR1 SGHNT, CDR2 YYREEE (reference sequence). CDR3 DNA sequence: TGTGCCAGCAGCTTTTTCGGACATTTGGAGATCTCCTACGAGCAGTACTTC. Translated, it gives CASSFFGHLEISYEQYF.

The chain combines TRBV7-8 with TRBJ1-6, with 9 bases identical to TRBD1. The trim removed 5 bases at V and 9 bases at J, leaving 8 bases unmatched. CDR3 length: 15 amino acids. From germline, CDR1 is SGHVS and CDR2 FQNEAQ. CDR3 loop: CASSLPGQGISPLHF. In DNA form, the CDR3 reads TGTGCCAGCAGCCTCCCGGGACAGGGAATTTCACCCCTCCACTTT.

V and J are TRBV28 and TRBJ1-2, with D possibly matching TRBD1 (6 bases). This CDR3 spans 12 amino acids. Germline lookup yields CDR1 MDHEN and CDR2 SYDVKM. V lost 10 bases and J lost 2, with 11 bases in between. In nucleotides, the CDR3 is TGTGCCACCCTCGACAGGAACTATGGCTACACCTTC. This encodes CATLDRNYGYTF.

The chain couples TRBV27 to TRBJ1-1, with no clear D. V was pared by 3 bases and J by 4 bases, with 15 bases between. The CDR3 has 15 residues. The germline CDR1 and CDR2 sequences are MNHEY and SMNVEV (reference sequence). The CDR3 DNA is TGTGCCAGCAGTTTGTACGGGTCTCCGGGCACTGAAGCTTTCTTT. The encoded protein is CASSLYGSPGTEAFF.

The chain combines TRBV9 with TRBJ1-3; D ambiguous. Between the trimmed V and J ends, which lost 7 bases and 0 bases, there was a span of 5 bases. The length of the CDR3 is 12 residues. Germline loops: CDR1 SGDLS, CDR2 YYNGEE. The CDR3 spells CASSRSGNTIYF. The CDR3 nucleotides are TGTGCCAGCTCGCGCTCTGGAAACACCATATATTTT. Using reference TRBV9 and TRBJ1-3 for the parts outside the CDR3, the full variable domain is DSGVTQTPKHLITATGQRVTLRCSPRSGDLSVYWYQQSLDQGLQFLIQYYNGEERAKGNILERFSAQQFPDLHSELNLSSLELGDSALYFCASSRSGNTIYFGEGSWLTVV.

The V gene is TRBV19, the J gene TRBJ2-3; a possible D gene is TRBD2 (6 bases). The CDR3 consists of 15 residues. Deletions cut 5 bases from V and 9 bases from J, with 21 bases between. Germline V gene lookup returns CDR1 LNHDA and CDR2 SQIVND (reference sequence). The CDR3, as DNA: TGTGCCAGTAGTCCCCCGAGGGCGGCCGGAGGGACGCAGTATTTT. It yields the protein CASSPPRAAGGTQYF.